This TCR beta chain was found in a study of identical twins. The CDR3 covers 14 residues. V shed 8 bases, J shed 4 bases, and the junction held 8 bases outside the gene matches. TCRdb used MiXCR to reprocess the 5' RACE reads, holding one entry per CDR3 protein. In the table there are around 490,000 distinct CDR3 sequences, over 11% of which are singletons. This clonotype was seen at least ten times. All of the donors were Caucasians in good health. The data were also submitted as part of a second study, on yellow fever vaccine responses in identical twins.

Sequencing was carried out using CD4+ T cells sorted from blood. This chain joins TRBV12-3 or TRBV12-4 and TRBJ2-3; 8 nucleotides match TRBD2. The sequence was obtained from a woman aged 18-30 years in good health. CDR3 residues: CASGYPGGSDTQYF. As DNA, the CDR3 is TGTGCCAGCGGATACCCGGGGGGGTCAGATACGCAGTATTTT.